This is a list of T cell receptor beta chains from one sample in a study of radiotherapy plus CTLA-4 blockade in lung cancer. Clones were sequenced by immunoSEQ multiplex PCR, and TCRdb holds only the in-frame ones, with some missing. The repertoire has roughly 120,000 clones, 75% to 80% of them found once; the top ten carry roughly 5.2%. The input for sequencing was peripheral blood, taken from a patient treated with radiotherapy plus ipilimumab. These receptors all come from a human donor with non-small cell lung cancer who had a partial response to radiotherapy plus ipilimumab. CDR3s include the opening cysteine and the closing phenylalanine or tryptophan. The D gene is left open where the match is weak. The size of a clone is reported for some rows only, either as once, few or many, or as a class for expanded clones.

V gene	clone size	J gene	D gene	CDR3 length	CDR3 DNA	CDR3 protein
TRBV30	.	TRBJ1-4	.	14	TGTGCCTGGACCCTGGGGGCAAGTAATGAAAAACTGTTTTTT	CAWTLGASNEKLFF
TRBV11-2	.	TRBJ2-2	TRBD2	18	TGTGCCGGACTAAACCCCAGCGGGATTGCGGGTCCCCCCGGGGAGCTGTTTTTT	CAGLNPSGIAGPPGELFF
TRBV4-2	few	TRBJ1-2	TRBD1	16	TGTGCCAGCAGCCAAGAAGTTCCGGGACAGGGTGGCGGCTACACCTTC	CASSQEVPGQGGGYTF
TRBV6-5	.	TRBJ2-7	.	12	TGTGCCAGCAGTGCAACTTCGGTTGCGCAGTACTTC	CASSATSVAQYF
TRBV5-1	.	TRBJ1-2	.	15	TGCGCCAGCAGCTTGTCTCCAGGCACTCACTATGGCTACACCTTC	CASSLSPGTHYGYTF
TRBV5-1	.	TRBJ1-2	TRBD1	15	TGCGCCAGCAGCTTGGCCGAGCAGGGGGCTCGGGGCTACACCTTC	CASSLAEQGARGYTF
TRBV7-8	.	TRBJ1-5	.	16	TGTGCCAGCAGCTTAGGAGGGGGGAGGGACAATCAGCCCCAGCATTTT	CASSLGGGRDNQPQHF
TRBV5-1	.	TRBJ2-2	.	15	TGCGCCAGCAGTGCCGGGCAGGGGAACACCGGGGAGCTGTTTTTT	CASSAGQGNTGELFF
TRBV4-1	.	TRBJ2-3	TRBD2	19	TGCGCCAGCAGCCAAGAGGGGTTCGGGCGGGGGAAGAGCACAGATACGCAGTATTTT	CASSQEGFGRGKSTDTQYF
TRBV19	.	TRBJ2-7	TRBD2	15	TGTGCCAGTAGGGTAGCTAGCGGGGGCTCCTACGAGCAGTACTTC	CASRVASGGSYEQYF
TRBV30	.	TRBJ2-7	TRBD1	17	TGTGCCTGGAGTGTATTAAGGTCCGGGACAGGGCTTGACGAGCAGTACTTC	CAWSVLRSGTGLDEQYF
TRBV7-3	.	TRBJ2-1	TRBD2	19	TGTGCCAGCAGCTTAAAACGGGACAGAACTAGCGGGAGAAGGAATGAGCAGTTCTTC	CASSLKRDRTSGRRNEQFF
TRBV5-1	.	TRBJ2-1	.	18	TGCGCCAGCAGCTTGGCCTTAGTGAGGGACTCCTCCTACAATGAGCAGTTCTTC	CASSLALVRDSSYNEQFF
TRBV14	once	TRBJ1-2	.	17	TGTGCCAGCAGCCAAGATCTGTTAGCCCTCCGATCACTTGGCTACACCTTC	CASSQDLLALRSLGYTF
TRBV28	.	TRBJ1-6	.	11	TGTGCCAGCAGCCAGGATTCACCCCTCCACTTT	CASSQDSPLHF
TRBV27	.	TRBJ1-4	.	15	TGTGCCAGCAGTTTTAGCGGGATCTCTAATGAAAAACTGTTTTTT	CASSFSGISNEKLFF
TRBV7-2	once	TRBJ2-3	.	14	TGTGCCAGCAGCTTTAATGGGCGCACAGATACGCAGTATTTT	CASSFNGRTDTQYF
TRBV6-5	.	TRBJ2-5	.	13	TGTGCCAGCAGTTTTGGAGGGGCGCGAGCCCAGTACTTC	CASSFGGARAQYF
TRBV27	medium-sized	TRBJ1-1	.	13	TGTGCCAGCAGTACCGGGGGGGACACTGAAGCTTTCTTT	CASSTGGDTEAFF
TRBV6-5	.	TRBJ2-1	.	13	TGTGCCAGCAGTACTACTAGCTTCAATGAGCAGTTCTTC	CASSTTSFNEQFF
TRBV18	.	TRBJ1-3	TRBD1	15	TGTGCCAGCTCAACGGGACAGGGGACTGGAAACACCATATATTTT	CASSTGQGTGNTIYF
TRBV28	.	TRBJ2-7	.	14	TGTGCCAGCGGAGTTTTAGGGGCCCCGACGGGGCAGTACTTC	CASGVLGAPTGQYF
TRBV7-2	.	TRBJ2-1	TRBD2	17	TGTGCCAGCAGCTTAGTAAGTCGCGCGGGAGGGAACAATGAGCAGTTCTTC	CASSLVSRAGGNNEQFF
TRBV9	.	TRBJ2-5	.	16	TGTGCCAGCAGCGGAGCGGGTAGGGGGCCGTGGGAGACCCAGTACTTC	CASSGAGRGPWETQYF
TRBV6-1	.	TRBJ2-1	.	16	TGTGCCAGCAGTGAATTAGCGGCCCGATCCTACAATGAGCAGTTCTTC	CASSELAARSYNEQFF
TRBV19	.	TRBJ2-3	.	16	TGTGCCAGTAGTATCCTTAGCGGAGAGGCCACAGATACGCAGTATTTT	CASSILSGEATDTQYF
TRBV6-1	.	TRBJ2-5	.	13	TGTGCCAGCAGTGAGAGGGCCCAAGAGACCCAGTACTTC	CASSERAQETQYF
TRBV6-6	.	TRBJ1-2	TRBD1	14	TGTGCCAGCACCCCTGGGGGGACAGTCTATGGCTACACCTTC	CASTPGGTVYGYTF
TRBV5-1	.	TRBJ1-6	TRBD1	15	TGCGCCAGCAGCGGGTCGACAGGGGCAAATTCACCCCTCCACTTT	CASSGSTGANSPLHF
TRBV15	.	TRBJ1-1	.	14	TGTGCCACCAGCAGAGCGGCAGGGAACACTGAAGCTTTCTTT	CATSRAAGNTEAFF
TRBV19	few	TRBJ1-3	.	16	TGTGCCAGTAGTATGTTACCACCGAGCTCTGGAAACACCATATATTTT	CASSMLPPSSGNTIYF
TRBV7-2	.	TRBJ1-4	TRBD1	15	TGTGCCAGCAGCGTTCTGGGACAGCCGAATGAAAAACTGTTTTTT	CASSVLGQPNEKLFF
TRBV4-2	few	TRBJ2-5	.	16	TGTGCCAGCAGCCAACGGGGAGGGGGTTACCAAGAGACCCAGTACTTC	CASSQRGGGYQETQYF
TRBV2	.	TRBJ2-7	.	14	TGTGCCAGCAGTGTAATAGCGGAACCCTACGAGCAGTACTTC	CASSVIAEPYEQYF
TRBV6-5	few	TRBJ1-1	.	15	TGTGCCAGCAGTCTCTCGATGGCCATGAACACTGAAGCTTTCTTT	CASSLSMAMNTEAFF
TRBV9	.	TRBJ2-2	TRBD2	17	TGTGCCAGCAGCACAGCTAGCGGGAGGGCCAGCACCGGGGAGCTGTTTTTT	CASSTASGRASTGELFF
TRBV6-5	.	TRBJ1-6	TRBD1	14	TGTGCCAGCAGCCTAGGACAGGGGAATTCACCCCTCCACTTT	CASSLGQGNSPLHF
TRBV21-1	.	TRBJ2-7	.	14	TGTGCCAGCACCCAGCCAGTGAGGCCCTACGAGCAGTACTTC	CASTQPVRPYEQYF
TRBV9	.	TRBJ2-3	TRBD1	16	TGTGCCAGCAGCGTAGAGGGACAGAGGAGCACAGATACGCAGTATTTT	CASSVEGQRSTDTQYF
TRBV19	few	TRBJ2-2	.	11	TGTGCCAGTAGTATCTCCGGGGAGCTGTTTTTT	CASSISGELFF
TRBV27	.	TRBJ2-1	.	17	TGTGCCAGCAAAGGGTATACGGGAAGTAGTCTCATACATGAGCAGTTCTTC	CASKGYTGSSLIHEQFF